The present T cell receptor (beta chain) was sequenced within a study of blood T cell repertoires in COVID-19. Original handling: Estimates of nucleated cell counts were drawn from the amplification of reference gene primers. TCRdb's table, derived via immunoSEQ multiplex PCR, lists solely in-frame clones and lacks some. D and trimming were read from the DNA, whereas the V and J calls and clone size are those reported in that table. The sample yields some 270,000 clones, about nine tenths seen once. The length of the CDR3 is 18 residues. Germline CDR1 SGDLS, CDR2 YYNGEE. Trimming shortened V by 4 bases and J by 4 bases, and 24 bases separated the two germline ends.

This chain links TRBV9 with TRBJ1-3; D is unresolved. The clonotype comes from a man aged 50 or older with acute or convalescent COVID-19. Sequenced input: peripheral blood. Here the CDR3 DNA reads TGTGCCAGCAGCCCTCACCAGGTAGCGAGGGCGGGCGGAAACACCATATATTTT. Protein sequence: CASSPHQVARAGGNTIYF.